This T cell receptor beta chain was captured in a study of blood T cell repertoires in COVID-19 (TCRdb year 2020). With regard to the full study: Collaborator samples came from the United States, Italy and Spain and covered acute and convalescent phases of COVID-19. The material from the prospective study consisted of cDNA or gDNA derived from T cells, B-cell-depleted T cells, or PBMCs. The repertoires were released in a freely available public database intended as a resource for research on the immune response to SARS-CoV-2. Sample metadata almost always included a de-identified subject ID, COVID-19 status, age in years and sex. The samples were drawn from two sources: the first 160 participants of the ongoing ImmuneRACE study, and 950 to 1,500 subjects contributed by 6 global collaborators. Where available, HLA class I and class II types were taken from metadata supplied by the sample provider and were not determined by assay-based typing. The dataset comprised deeply sampled blood TCRbeta repertoires from subjects exposed to, actively infected with, or recovered from COVID-19. What the authors observed across the whole study: Clinical and demographic metadata were provided uncurated, with the amount varying by source and participant.

Cut back by 4 bases and 6 bases, the V and J ends lie 12 bases apart. From a lookup of the germline V gene, CDR1 and CDR2 are KGHSH and LQKENI. Including the terminal cysteine and phenylalanine, the CDR3 comprises 13 residues. The kept DNA is CDR3 alone, 39 bases in frame from the first base. Each collaborating institution followed its own protocols to collect whole blood in K2EDTA tubes. Collaborator samples were shipped for TCRbeta analysis as frozen whole blood, isolated PBMCs, or DNA extracted from either sample type. This clone was found once. No cognate antigen has been identified for it. Base-call qualities are not available, and no considerably larger clone is one nucleotide away. The immunoSEQ Assay, a bias-controlled multiplex PCR, was used to amplify TCRbeta CDR3 regions from genomic DNA. The authors' analysis ran thus. Nucleated cell counts per sample were estimated from amplification of reference gene primers within the assay. To quantify the absolute abundance of each unique TCRbeta CDR3 rearrangement, sequence reads were collapsed and filtered. For each sample, productive Simpson clonality was calculated as the square root of Simpson's diversity index over productive rearrangements. TCRdb limited this immuneACCESS table to in-frame rearrangements with V and J called. A share of clones is missing; checked studies link under half to unresolved V genes, and the rest is unexplained. V, J and clone size are those of that table, while D and trimming were read from the DNA. The sample table contains a few hundred thousand clones; only one count was recorded for around 88% of them. The ten top clones hold over 1.1% of the sample.

Material for sequencing was peripheral blood. The chain is encoded by TRBV18 joined to TRBJ1-2; the best D guess is TRBD1, with 6 bases matching. This receptor was taken from a man older than 75 with acute or convalescent COVID-19. Here the CDR3 is given as CASSQQGNDGYTF. The DNA reads TGTGCCAGCTCACAACAGGGAAACGATGGCTACACCTTC. The full variable domain, completed from the reference TRBV18 and TRBJ1-2 proteins outside the CDR3, reads NAGVMQNPRHLVRRRGQEARLRCSPMKGHSHVYWYRQLPEEGLKFMVYLQKENIIDESGMPKERFSAEFPKEGPSILRIQQVVRGDSAAYFCASSQQGNDGYTFGSGTRLTVV.